The 13 T cell receptor beta chains reported below all come from one sample, sequenced in a study of T-cell reconstitution after alpha-beta-depleted transplantation in children. Unique molecular identifiers were incorporated into the prepared TCRbeta library. TCRdb recomputed calls from the PCR reads with MiXCR, one row per CDR3 protein. The sample has approximately 510,000 distinct CDR3 sequences; about 18% are singletons. The sample here was PBMCs from the stem cell graft donor, taken from the stem cell graft. The receptors shown here come from a human donor who donated a stem cell graft to a child with acute lymphoblastic leukemia.

This clonotype was seen repeatedly, ten times or more. The chain couples TRBV29-1 to TRBJ2-1; 11 bases fit TRBD2. After removal of 3 bases from V and 5 bases from J, the junction contained 3 bases not matched to a gene. Per germline, CDR1 SQVTM and CDR2 ANQGSEA. This CDR3 has 14 amino acids. Here the CDR3 DNA reads TGCAGCGTTGACGGGACTAGCGGAGACAATGAGCAGTTCTTC. Its translation: CSVDGTSGDNEQFF.

There are a few counts of this clonotype. V usage is TRBV7-6 and J usage is TRBJ2-5; 9 nucleotides match TRBD2. CDR1 and CDR2 from the germline V gene are SGHVS and FNYEAQ. Germline trimming cut 4 bases from V and 4 bases from J; bases unmatched to any gene: 16. This CDR3 spans 18 amino acids. Here the CDR3 DNA reads TGTGCCAGCAGCTCCGAAGGAGGTGAAGCGGGAGGTGGAGAGACCCAGTACTTC. It codes for CASSSEGGEAGGGETQYF. The complete variable domain, with remaining parts taken from reference TRBV7-6 and TRBJ2-5, reads GAGVSQSPRYKVTKRGQDVALRCDPISGHVSLYWYRQALGQGPEFLTYFNYEAQQDKSGLPNDRFSAERPEGSISTLTIQRTEQRDSAMYRCASSSEGGEAGGGETQYFGPGTRLLVL.

This clonotype was seen more than once but under ten times. The chain uses TRBV5-4 and TRBJ1-2; 7 bases line up with TRBD1. V gave up 5 bases and J gave up 3 bases; unmatched junction bases: 7. The germline V gene has CDR1 SGHNT and CDR2 YYREEE (reference sequence). The CDR3 is made up of 14 amino acids. The CDR3, as DNA: TGTGCCAGCAGATTTGGACAGGCGGACTATGGCTACACCTTC. It specifies CASRFGQADYGYTF.

This chain joins TRBV10-3 and TRBJ1-4, with 7 positions matching TRBD1. This CDR3 has 16 amino acids. Germline loops: CDR1 ENHRY, CDR2 SYGVKD. V trimming: 0 bases; J trimming: 0 bases; junction bases outside the gene matches: 1. The CDR3 sequence: CAISESGTATNEKLFF. CDR3 DNA sequence: TGTGCCATCAGTGAGTCCGGGACAGCAACTAATGAAAAACTGTTTTTT.

This clonotype was recorded a few times. V usage is TRBV20-1 and J usage is TRBJ2-4, with D uncertain. The ends were cut back, 0 bases at V and 0 bases at J, with 12 bases in the middle. The CDR3 extends over 16 amino acids. Per the germline V gene, CDR1 is DFQATT and CDR2 is SNEGSKA (reference sequence). The CDR3 DNA sequence: TGCAGTGCTAGAGATCAGGAGAAACTAGCCAAAAACATTCAGTACTTC. It is translated as CSARDQEKLAKNIQYF.

This clonotype was counted only a few times. The chain couples TRBV20-1 to TRBJ1-5; no firm D call. Trimming took off 2 bases at V and 4 bases at J, with 18 bases between the two ends. Germline values: CDR1 DFQATT, CDR2 SNEGSKA (reference sequence). The CDR3 is 16 residues long. Written as DNA, the CDR3 is TGCAGTGCTAGATTGGGGTGGGCACCGGGGAATCAGCCCCAGCATTTT. Translating it yields CSARLGWAPGNQPQHF.

The chain is built from TRBV24-1 and TRBJ2-1, with 13 bases matching TRBD2. CDR1 is KGHDR, CDR2 SFDVKD, per germline. The CDR3 is made up of 18 amino acids. V was pared by 6 bases and J by 8 bases, with 15 bases of the junction left unmatched. The DNA for the CDR3 is TGTGCCACCAGTTTGGGGGGGACGGGACTAGCGGGACGCGATGAGCAGTTCTTC. Translating it yields CATSLGGTGLAGRDEQFF.

This clonotype has a handful of counts. The chain recombines TRBV3-1 with TRBJ2-1; possibly TRBD1 for D (6 bases). Germline lookup yields CDR1 LGHDT and CDR2 YNNKEL (reference sequence). V was cut by 1 base and J by 2 bases, with 9 bases left in between. The CDR3 loop spans 15 amino acids. The CDR3 sequence is CASSQGAGAYNEQFF. Written as DNA, the CDR3 is TGTGCCAGCAGCCAAGGCGCAGGGGCCTACAATGAGCAGTTCTTC.

This chain connects TRBV4-2 to TRBJ2-1; no definite D call. V was shortened by 3 bases and J by 0 bases, with 9 bases between the two germline ends. Germline-derived CDR1 and CDR2 are LGHNA and YNFKEQ. This CDR3 contains 15 residues. The CDR3 loop reads CASSQPIASYNEQFF. As DNA, the CDR3 is TGTGCCAGCAGCCAGCCGATTGCCTCCTACAATGAGCAGTTCTTC.

This chain links TRBV12-5 with TRBJ2-7; TRBD1 matches 8 bases. The germline V gene encodes CDR1 LGHNT and CDR2 FRNRAP. This CDR3 is built from 13 residues. With V trimmed by 10 bases and J by 6 bases, 11 bases remained unmatched. CDR3: CAIRARQGLEQYF. For the CDR3, the DNA is TGTGCTATCAGGGCACGACAGGGGCTCGAGCAGTACTTC. The variable domain in full, completed from reference TRBV12-5 and TRBJ2-7, reads DARVTQTPRHKVTEMGQEVTMRCQPILGHNTVFWYRQTMMQGLELLAYFRNRAPLDDSGMPKDRFSAEMPDATLATLKIQPSEPRDSAVYFCAIRARQGLEQYFGPGTRLTVT.

This clonotype was recorded a few times. The CDR3 is CASSQDYRRGTIYF. Written as DNA, the CDR3 is TGTGCCAGCAGCCAAGATTATAGGAGAGGCACCATATATTTT. The rearrangement links TRBV4-2 to TRBJ1-3, with D uncertain. Trimming pared 0 bases from V and 9 bases from J, leaving 12 bases between. This CDR3 is built from 14 residues. The V gene's germline CDR1 is LGHNA and CDR2 YNFKEQ.

The chain carries TRBV10-3 and TRBJ2-1; 11 positions match TRBD2. V lost 5 bases and J lost 4; bases outside the gene matches: 22. The length of the CDR3 is 21 residues. The germline V gene encodes CDR1 ENHRY and CDR2 SYGVKD. The CDR3 protein is CAISKGSVGLAESVGYNEQFF. DNA for the CDR3: TGTGCCATCAGTAAGGGTAGTGTGGGACTAGCGGAAAGTGTGGGGTACAATGAGCAGTTCTTC.

The gene calls are TRBV4-2 and TRBJ2-2, with TRBD2 as a possible D gene (7 bases). Trimming stripped 10 bases from V and 7 bases from J, with 28 bases between. Germline V CDR1 and CDR2: LGHNA, YNFKEQ. The CDR3 contains 17 residues. The CDR3 here is CAMSPSMVGGRSGELFF. The CDR3 nucleotides are TGTGCCATGAGCCCCTCAATGGTGGGGGGGCGAAGCGGGGAGCTGTTTTTT.